These T cell receptor beta chains were read from a single sample in a study of blood T cell repertoires in COVID-19. Measured with immunoSEQ multiplex PCR; TCRdb has only the in-frame clones, and not every one. The profile shows around 120,000 clones, about 88% of them singletons. Input material: peripheral blood. Receptor source: a man in his sixties with COVID-19, enrolled during active disease. CDR3s include the opening cysteine and the closing phenylalanine or tryptophan. Each record gives: D gene, J gene, clone size, V gene, CDR3 DNA, CDR3 protein. D genes are given only for firm matches. Clone sizes are given selectively: once, few, many, or a class where the clone is expanded.

. TRBJ2-1 few TRBV4-1 TGCGCCAGCAGCCAAGCAACACAGTGGGTCGAATACAATGAGCAGTTCTTC CASSQATQWVEYNEQFF
. TRBJ2-1 . TRBV2 TGTGCCAGCAGTGAAGCTGGGGCAACCTACAATGAGCAGTTCTTC CASSEAGATYNEQFF
. TRBJ2-7 . TRBV2 TGTGCCAGCAGTGAACCCGTCAGGATAAGCTACGAGCAGTACTTC CASSEPVRISYEQYF
. TRBJ2-7 . TRBV21-1 TGTGCCAGCAGCAAGGGGACAGGGACGTGGGAGCAGTACTTC CASSKGTGTWEQYF
TRBD2 TRBJ2-5 . TRBV5-1 TGCGCCAGCAGCAGTAGACTAGCGGCCTCATCAGAAGAGACCCAGTACTTC CASSSRLAASSEETQYF
. TRBJ1-2 . TRBV30 TGTGCCTGGAGTGTAAGCCTCAACTATGGCTACACCTTC CAWSVSLNYGYTF
. TRBJ2-4 . TRBV11-2 TGTGCCAGCAGCCGGGGAGGAGCAGCAACCTCAAACATTCAGTACTTC CASSRGGAATSNIQYF
. TRBJ1-2 . TRBV11-3 TGTGCCAGCAGCTTAGTTCCAGGGGACTATGGCTACACCTTC CASSLVPGDYGYTF
TRBD1 TRBJ1-2 . TRBV9 TGTGCCAGCAGCGTGGGACAGGGCTATGGCTACACCTTC CASSVGQGYGYTF
TRBD1 TRBJ1-1 . TRBV28 TGTGCCAGCAGTTTAAACTATCCAGAGGGGGCCACTGAAGCTTTCTTT CASSLNYPEGATEAFF
TRBD2 TRBJ2-1 . TRBV7-2 TGTGCCAGCAGCCAGTTAGCGGGAGGGATCGGGTCCTACAATGAGCAGTTCTTC CASSQLAGGIGSYNEQFF
TRBD1 TRBJ2-3 . TRBV2 TGTGCCCAAAAACGGGACAGGTCTAGCACAGATACGCAGTATTTT CAQKRDRSSTDTQYF
. TRBJ2-7 . TRBV9 TGTGCCAGCAGCGTAGATGGGGGCCGCTACGAGCAGTACTTC CASSVDGGRYEQYF
TRBD1 TRBJ2-7 . TRBV11-3 TGTGCCAGCAGCCCAGACAGGGGAGGAGGCTACGAGCAGTACTTC CASSPDRGGGYEQYF
. TRBJ1-3 . TRBV3-1/TRBV3-2 TGTGCCAGCAGCCAAAGCGGGTACTCTGGAAACACCATATATTTT CASSQSGYSGNTIYF
. TRBJ1-3 once TRBV19 TGTGCCAGTAGTGCCGACAGGAGCTCTGGAAACACCATATATTTT CASSADRSSGNTIYF
TRBD2 TRBJ2-1 . TRBV3-1/TRBV3-2 TGTGCCAGCAGCCCGGGACTAGCGGATGAGCAGTTCTTC CASSPGLADEQFF
TRBD2 TRBJ2-3 . TRBV19 TGTGCCAGTAGTACTAGGGAACTAGCGGGAGGAGGAGATACGCAGTATTTT CASSTRELAGGGDTQYF
. TRBJ2-6 . TRBV30 TGTGCCTGGAGCCAGGGTGAGGCCAACGTCCTGACTTTC CAWSQGEANVLTF
TRBD1 TRBJ1-4 once TRBV14 TGTGCCAGCAGCCAACAGGGGGCAATTAATGAAAAACTGTTTTTT CASSQQGAINEKLFF
TRBD2 TRBJ2-1 . TRBV3-1/TRBV3-2 TGTGCCAGCAGTACCTCGGCGGGAGGCTTCGATGAGCAGTTCTTC CASSTSAGGFDEQFF
. TRBJ1-1 . TRBV29-1 TGCAGCGTTGGTGGGGGGGTTGTCGGGACTGAAGCTTTCTTT CSVGGGVVGTEAFF
. TRBJ1-3 . TRBV4-1 TGCGCCAGCAGCCAATTACAGGGTTACGGAAACACCATATATTTT CASSQLQGYGNTIYF
. TRBJ1-1 once TRBV3-1/TRBV3-2 TGTGCCAGCAGCCAAGAGGACTTGGGCCCTGAAGCTTTCTTT CASSQEDLGPEAFF
TRBD1 TRBJ2-5 . TRBV6-1 TGTGCCAGCAGTGAAGCATCAGGGGGATCAGGGGAGACCCAGTACTTC CASSEASGGSGETQYF
TRBD2 TRBJ2-7 . TRBV11-2 TGTGCCAGCAGCTTGAGGGTGTCCGGGACTAGCGATCCCTACGAGCAGTACTTC CASSLRVSGTSDPYEQYF
. TRBJ2-3 . TRBV12-2 TGTGGGGGAACTAGAGCCGAATTCCGCACAGATACGCAGTATTTT CGGTRAEFRTDTQYF
. TRBJ2-7 . TRBV4-1 TGCGCCAGCAGCCAAGAACCACCTCGGGGACAACCCCTCTACGAGCAGTACTTC CASSQEPPRGQPLYEQYF